This T cell receptor (beta chain) was recovered during a study of long-term antiretroviral therapy in people with HIV. Germline V gives CDR1 LNHNV, CDR2 YYDKDF (reference sequence). The V end lost 5 bases, the J end lost 7 bases, and 21 bases lay between the germline ends. CDR3 length: 16 amino acids. This clone was picked up one time. Run at survey level, the immunoSEQ assay was version v3.0. The assay was immunoSEQ multiplex PCR, and TCRdb's table has in-frame clones only and misses some. The repertoire includes around 43,000 clones, about 94% of them detected once, and 2% to 2.5% sits in the top ten.

Sequenced here: unsorted PBMCs, sampled approximately 9.5 years after starting antiretroviral therapy. The genes are TRBV15 and TRBJ2-1; D is perhaps TRBD2 (7 bases). This receptor was taken from a man aged 30 to 45 with HIV. The CDR3 loop reads CATSPLGASGLNEQFF. The CDR3 DNA follows: TGTGCCACCAGCCCCCTGGGGGCTAGCGGTCTGAATGAGCAGTTCTTC.